This TCR beta chain was sequenced during a study of T cells after yellow fever vaccination. This clonotype has a handful of counts. The CDR3 has 15 amino acids. V was clipped by 1 base and J by 6 bases; unmatched bases: 8. Germline assignment: CDR1 SGHTA and CDR2 FQGNSA. The study made its TCR cDNA through 5'RACE template switching. That step introduced a universal primer site along with UMIs. TCRdb used MiXCR to reprocess the 5' RACE reads, holding one entry per CDR3 protein. In the table there are 400,000 to 650,000 distinct CDR3 sequences, around a fifth of which are singletons. This sequence joins TRBV7-2 and TRBJ1-2; 7 nucleotides align to TRBD1. This sequence originates from a man between 18 and 29 years old who received the YFV17D yellow fever vaccine. The specimen comprised PBMCs, sampled 21 days after the first yellow fever vaccination. The CDR3 protein is CASSLEGGALNGYTF. In DNA form, the CDR3 reads TGTGCCAGCAGCTTAGAAGGGGGCGCTTTGAATGGCTACACCTTC.